The 20 T cell receptor beta chains reported below all come from one sample, sequenced in a study of cytomegalovirus exposure and HLA in healthy donors. The PCR made use of 60 Vbeta and 13 Jbeta primers. Libraries were prepared by immunoSEQ multiplex PCR; TCRdb keeps only in-frame clonotypes and omits some of them. The repertoire holds under 200,000 clones, approximately 80% seen once, with 7.5% to 9.5% in the top ten. Input material: PBMCs. The receptors were gathered from a male donor in good health and CMV-seropositive.

Concerning this clone itself: Other DNA sequences in this sample translate to the same CDR3. This chain links TRBV6-5 with TRBJ2-7; D unclear. The length of the CDR3 is 11 residues. The germline CDR1 and CDR2 sequences are MNHEY and SVGAGI. The ends were cut back, 1 base at V and 7 bases at J, with 5 bases in the middle. This CDR3 reads CASSYLTEQYF. The CDR3 region has the DNA TGTGCCAGCAGTTACTTGACTGAGCAGTACTTC.

This CDR3 reads CASSQGQGWTEAFF. Here the CDR3 DNA reads TGTGCCAGCAGCCAAGGACAGGGGTGGACTGAAGCTTTCTTT. V and J are TRBV28 and TRBJ1-1, with 9 bases aligning to TRBD1. Looked up from germline, CDR1 is MDHEN and CDR2 is SYDVKM. This CDR3 is 14 amino acids long. With 6 bases clipped from V and 5 bases from J, the junction kept 7 bases outside the gene matches.

The chain joins TRBV7-2 to TRBJ1-2, with 12 bases matching TRBD1. The CDR3 sequence is 16 residues long. Per the germline V gene, CDR1 is SGHTA and CDR2 is FQGNSA. The ends lost 5 bases at V and 8 bases at J; junction bases unmatched: 12. CDR3 coding DNA: TGTGCCAGCAGCCCCGGGGACAGGGGGCCCGGTCCGGGCTACACCTTC. This sequence encodes CASSPGDRGPGPGYTF.

The chain links TRBV19 to TRBJ2-7; 8 bases map to TRBD1. The ends lost 6 bases at V and 3 bases at J; junction bases unmatched: 10. The CDR3 consists of 15 residues. Per germline, CDR1 LNHDA and CDR2 SQIVND (reference sequence). DNA for the CDR3: TGTGCCAGTAGCATCAGGGGGCCGGGGAGCTACGAGCAGTACTTC. It codes for CASSIRGPGSYEQYF. Based on the CDR3 plus reference TRBV19 and TRBJ2-7, the full variable domain is DGGITQSPKYLFRKEGQNVTLSCEQNLNHDAMYWYRQDPGQGLRLIYYSQIVNDFQKGDIAEGYSVSREKKESFPLTVTSAQKNPTAFYLCASSIRGPGSYEQYFGPGTRLTVT.

The V and J genes are TRBV7-2 and TRBJ2-7; no definite D call. Per the germline V gene, CDR1 is SGHTA and CDR2 is FQGNSA. This CDR3 comprises 14 residues. Trimming cost V 1 base and J 0 bases, with 7 bases left between them. The CDR3 here is CASSLVAHSYEQYF. CDR3 nucleotide sequence: TGTGCCAGCAGCTTAGTGGCCCACTCCTACGAGCAGTACTTC.

The chain is built from TRBV19 and TRBJ1-1, with D unresolved. CDR3 length: 15 residues. Looked up from germline, CDR1 is LNHDA and CDR2 is SQIVND (reference sequence). V lost 7 bases and J lost 7, with 22 bases in between. CDR3 DNA: TGTGCCAGTAATACCTGGGAGAAGGGAGGCGGTGAAGCTTTCTTT. The encoded protein is CASNTWEKGGGEAFF.

The gene calls are TRBV5-1 and TRBJ1-5; 7 nucleotides agree with TRBD1. This CDR3 region has 16 residues. Germline V gene data show CDR1 as SGHRS and CDR2 as YFSETQ. J was trimmed by 1 base and V by 7 bases; bases with no gene match: 11. This CDR3 reads CASSEKAGGSNQPQHF. The DNA for the CDR3 is TGCGCCAGCTCGGAAAAAGCAGGGGGGAGCAATCAGCCCCAGCATTTT.

The chain combines TRBV7-9 with TRBJ2-1; 12 bases are a match to TRBD2. Germline V CDR1 and CDR2: SEHNR, FQNEAQ (reference sequence). The CDR3 extends over 17 amino acids. V trimming: 1 base; J trimming: 7 bases; junction bases outside the gene matches: 8. The CDR3 sequence is CASSLVLAGGSGNEQFF. CDR3 sequence (DNA): TGTGCCAGCAGCTTAGTACTAGCGGGAGGATCGGGAAATGAGCAGTTCTTC. The variable domain in full, completed from reference TRBV7-9 and TRBJ2-1, reads DTGVSQNPRHKITKRGQNVTFRCDPISEHNRLYWYRQTLGQGPEFLTYFQNEAQLEKSRLLSDRFSAERPKGSFSTLEIQRTEQGDSAMYLCASSLVLAGGSGNEQFFGPGTRLTVL.

V and J are TRBV6-5 and TRBJ1-4; D uncertain. This CDR3 region has 16 residues. Per the germline V gene, CDR1 is MNHEY and CDR2 is SVGAGI. V lost 0 bases to trimming and J lost 5 bases, with 13 bases between them. CDR3: CASSYSLTVLNEKLFF. CDR3 nucleotide sequence: TGTGCCAGCAGTTACTCCCTCACAGTCTTGAATGAAAAACTGTTTTTT.

Many counts were recorded for this clone. The J gene is TRBJ1-1, the V gene TRBV19; 9 bases are a match to TRBD1. With V trimmed by 4 bases and J by 6 bases, 6 bases remained unmatched. The CDR3 contains 14 residues. Germline CDR1 LNHDA, CDR2 SQIVND (reference sequence). CDR3 protein: CASSTTGGLAEAFF. The CDR3 region has the DNA TGTGCCAGTAGTACGACAGGGGGTTTGGCTGAAGCTTTCTTT.

The chain uses TRBV5-4 and TRBJ1-1, with TRBD1 matching over 7 bases. Trimming removed 4 bases from V and 4 bases from J; junction bases left unmatched: 10. Germline V gene data show CDR1 as SGHNT and CDR2 as YYREEE (reference sequence). The CDR3 runs to 15 residues. The CDR3 coding sequence is TGTGCCAGCAGCGGAAGACAGGGTACCAGCACTGAAGCTTTCTTT. Translating it yields CASSGRQGTSTEAFF.

This chain connects TRBV6-6 to TRBJ1-1, with D possibly being TRBD1 (5 bases). Germline V gene lookup returns CDR1 MNHNY and CDR2 SVGAGI (reference sequence). V was shortened by 8 bases and J by 1 base, with 5 bases between the two germline ends. The CDR3 totals 11 residues. The DNA for the CDR3 is TGTGCCAGCGACAGGAACACTGAAGCTTTCTTT. Its protein is CASDRNTEAFF.

This clone has just a few counts. The chain links TRBV10-3 to TRBJ2-7, with 7 bases fitting TRBD2. Losses at the gene ends were 4 bases for V and 6 bases for J; bases not matched to a gene: 3. In germline, CDR1 is ENHRY, CDR2 SYGVKD. This CDR3 contains 12 residues. The CDR3 nucleotides are TGTGCCATCAGTGGGTCGGGAGGCGAGCAGTACTTC. Translating gives CAISGSGGEQYF.

The chain joins TRBV6-4 to TRBJ1-1; tentatively, D is TRBD1 (5 bases). CDR1 and CDR2 from the germline V gene are MRHNA and SNTAGT. The CDR3 consists of 13 residues. V lost 4 bases and J 1 base, leaving 7 bases between the germline ends. The CDR3 spells CASSAQANTEAFF. CDR3 bases: TGTGCCAGCAGTGCACAGGCGAACACTGAAGCTTTCTTT.

This clone has just one count. This CDR3 is also generated by other DNA sequences in the sample. The chain links TRBV30 to TRBJ1-1; the D gene is possibly TRBD1 (5 bases). V was pared by 3 bases and J by 1 base, with 9 bases between. Germline CDR1 is GTSNPN and CDR2 is SVGIG (reference sequence). The CDR3 is made up of 13 amino acids. This chain's CDR3 is CAWSLTGNTEAFF. In nucleotides, the CDR3 is TGTGCCTGGAGCCTTACAGGGAACACTGAAGCTTTCTTT. Full variable domain (outside the CDR3, taken from reference TRBV30 and TRBJ1-1): SQTIHQWPATLVQPVGSPLSLECTVEGTSNPNLYWYRQAAGRGLQLLFYSVGIGQISSEVPQNLSASRPQDRQFILSSKKLLLSDSGFYLCAWSLTGNTEAFFGQGTRLTVV.

The rearrangement uses TRBV2 and TRBJ1-6; tentatively, D is TRBD1 (6 bases). The V end was cut by 5 bases, the J end by 7 bases, with 6 bases between. There are 12 residues in the CDR3. CDR1 and CDR2 from the germline V gene are SNHLY and FYNNEI. CDR3 sequence: CASSTGNSPLHF. The DNA for the CDR3 is TGTGCCAGCAGTACAGGGAATTCACCCCTCCACTTT.

This sequence joins TRBV7-9 and TRBJ2-2; 10 bases align to TRBD2. Germline V lookup: CDR1 SEHNR, CDR2 FQNEAQ (reference sequence). J was trimmed by 4 bases and V by 2 bases; bases with no gene match: 10. This CDR3 region has 18 residues. Here the CDR3 DNA reads TGTGCCAGCAGCTTACCCGCTAGCGGGAGAATGGCCACCGGGGAGCTGTTTTTT. Its translation: CASSLPASGRMATGELFF.

The gene calls are TRBV7-2 and TRBJ2-1; 10 bases match TRBD1. V lost 4 bases to trimming and J lost 7 bases; unmatched junction nucleotides: 7. CDR1 and CDR2 (germline): SGHTA, FQGNSA. The CDR3 is 15 residues long. The CDR3 region is CASSSRGDRGNEQFF. In DNA form, the CDR3 reads TGTGCCAGCAGCTCCCGGGGGGACAGGGGAAATGAGCAGTTCTTC.

The V call is TRBV5-1, the J call TRBJ1-2; 7 nucleotides line up with TRBD1. Germline values: CDR1 SGHRS, CDR2 YFSETQ. The CDR3 extends over 14 amino acids. V shed 3 bases, J shed 8 bases, and the junction held 10 bases outside the gene matches. The CDR3 coding sequence is TGCGCCAGCAGCTCAGATGGCAGGGGGGAAGGCTACACCTTC. Encoded protein: CASSSDGRGEGYTF.

J is TRBJ2-7 and V is TRBV28; 10 positions agree with TRBD2. CDR3 length: 14 amino acids. CDR1 is MDHEN, CDR2 SYDVKM, per germline. The V and J ends lost 10 bases and 4 bases, in that order; junction bases with no gene match: 10. In DNA, the CDR3 is TGTGCCACTCGACTACTAGCGGGATTTTACGAGCAGTACTTC. Residues: CATRLLAGFYEQYF. Full variable domain (rest looked up from reference TRBV28 and TRBJ2-7): DVKVTQSSRYLVKRTGEKVFLECVQDMDHENMFWYRQDPGLGLRLIYFSYDVKMKEKGDIPEGYSVSREKKERFSLILESASTNQTSMYLCATRLLAGFYEQYFGPGTRLTVT.